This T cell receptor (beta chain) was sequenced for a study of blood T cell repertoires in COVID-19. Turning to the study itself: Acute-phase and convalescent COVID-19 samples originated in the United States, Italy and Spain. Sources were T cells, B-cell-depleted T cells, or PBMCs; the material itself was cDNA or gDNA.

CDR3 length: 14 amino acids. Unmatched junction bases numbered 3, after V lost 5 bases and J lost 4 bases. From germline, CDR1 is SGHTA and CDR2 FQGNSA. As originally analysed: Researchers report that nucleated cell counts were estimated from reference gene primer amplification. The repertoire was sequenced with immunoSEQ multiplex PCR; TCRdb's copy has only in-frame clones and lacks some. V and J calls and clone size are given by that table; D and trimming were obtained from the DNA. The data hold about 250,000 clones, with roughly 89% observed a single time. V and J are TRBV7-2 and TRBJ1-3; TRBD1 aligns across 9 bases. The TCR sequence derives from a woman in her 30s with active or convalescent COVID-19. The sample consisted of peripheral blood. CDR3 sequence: CASSQTGGGNTIYF. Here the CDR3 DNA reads TGTGCCAGCAGCCAGACAGGGGGAGGAAACACCATATATTTT.